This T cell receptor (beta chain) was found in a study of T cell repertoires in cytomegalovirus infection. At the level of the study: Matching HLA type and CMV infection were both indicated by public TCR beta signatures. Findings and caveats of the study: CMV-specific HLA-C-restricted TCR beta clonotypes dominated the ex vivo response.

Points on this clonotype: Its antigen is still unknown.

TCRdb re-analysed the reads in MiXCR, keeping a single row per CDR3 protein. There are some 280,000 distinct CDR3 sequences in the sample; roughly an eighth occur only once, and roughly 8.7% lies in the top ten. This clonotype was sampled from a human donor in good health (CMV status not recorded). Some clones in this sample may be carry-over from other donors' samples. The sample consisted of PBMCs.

The CDR3 loop reads CASSLKTTPPPYGYTF. CDR3 nucleotides: TGTGCCAGCAGCTTGAAGACGACTCCCCCTCCTTATGGCTACACCTTC. This chain connects TRBV5-4 to TRBJ1-2; D call uncertain. The V gene lost 1 base and the J gene lost 5 bases, with 18 bases spanning the gap. The CDR3 length is 16 residues. Germline CDR1 is SGHNT and CDR2 is YYREEE (reference sequence).